Reported below is one T cell receptor (beta chain). The CDR3 regions of TCR beta were amplified from RNA transcripts. The HTBI set primed first-round TCR CDR3 RT-PCR. TCRdb re-analysed the multiplex PCR reads in MiXCR, keeping a single row per CDR3 protein. The sample records about 360,000 distinct CDR3 sequences, around 14% being singletons. This entry comes from a study of T cells in Graves' hyperthyroidism and ophthalmopathy. CDR3 length: 15 amino acids. Trimming pared 4 bases from V and 4 bases from J, leaving 16 bases between. Germline CDR1 is SNHLY and CDR2 is FYNNEI. The receptor's source is a woman under 30 with Graves' hyperthyroidism. The chain has TRBV2 and TRBJ1-1; D unclear. The sequenced sample was blood. The DNA for the CDR3 is TGTGCCAGCAGTGGGGAGCCGAGGTTGGGCACTGAAGCTTTCTTT. Its translation is CASSGEPRLGTEAFF.